This passage covers 19 T cell receptor beta chains from one sample sequenced in a study of T cell changes during pregnancy in multiple sclerosis. Libraries were prepared by immunoSEQ multiplex PCR; TCRdb keeps only in-frame clonotypes and omits some of them. The profile shows 65,000 to 85,000 clones, about 91% of them singletons. Sequencing was performed on peripheral blood, taken after pregnancy. The source of these receptors is a female donor with multiple sclerosis, enrolled in a pregnancy study.

This sequence joins TRBV28 and TRBJ2-7; TRBD1 matches at 8 bases. The CDR3 consists of 14 residues. CDR1 and CDR2 from the germline V gene are MDHEN and SYDVKM. V lost 6 bases to trimming and J lost 3 bases; unmatched junction nucleotides: 7. CDR3 sequence reads: CASSPPDRDYEQYF. CDR3 bases: TGTGCCAGCAGCCCCCCGGACAGGGACTACGAGCAGTACTTC.

The chain employs TRBV2 and TRBJ2-3, with TRBD2 matching 12 bases. CDR1 is SNHLY, CDR2 FYNNEI, per germline. V gave up 7 bases and J gave up 1 base; unmatched junction bases: 12. This CDR3 comprises 18 residues. This CDR3 is CASNLLAGGPLGTDTQYF. CDR3 sequence (DNA): TGTGCCAGCAACCTACTAGCGGGAGGCCCTCTGGGCACAGATACGCAGTATTTT. The complete variable domain, with remaining parts taken from reference TRBV2 and TRBJ2-3, reads EPEVTQTPSHQVTQMGQEVILRCVPISNHLYFYWYRQILGQKVEFLVSFYNNEISEKSEIFDDQFSVERPDGSNFTLKIRSTKLEDSAMYFCASNLLAGGPLGTDTQYFGPGTRLTVL.

The rearrangement links TRBV5-1 to TRBJ2-5; 9 nucleotides match TRBD1. This CDR3 has 13 amino acids. CDR1 is SGHRS and CDR2 is YFSETQ in the germline V gene. The V and J ends lost 6 bases and 3 bases, in that order; junction bases with no gene match: 3. DNA for the CDR3: TGCGCCAGCAACACAGGGGGCGAAGAGACCCAGTACTTC. Translated: CASNTGGEETQYF. Looking up the rest from reference TRBV5-1 and TRBJ2-5 gives the full variable domain: KAGVTQTPRYLIKTRGQQVTLSCSPISGHRSVSWYQQTPGQGLQFLFEYFSETQRNKGNFPGRFSGRQFSNSRSEMNVSTLELGDSALYLCASNTGGEETQYFGPGTRLLVL.

This rearrangement joins TRBV19 to TRBJ2-1, with D perhaps TRBD2 (5 bases). CDR1 and CDR2 (germline): LNHDA, SQIVND (reference sequence). The V end was cut by 3 bases, the J end by 7 bases, with 19 bases between. The CDR3 extends over 16 amino acids. CDR3 nucleotide sequence: TGTGCCAGTAGTATGTTGTCAGGTCGTCTAGCAAATGAGCAGTTCTTC. Its translation: CASSMLSGRLANEQFF.

The chain carries TRBV5-1 and TRBJ2-2; perhaps TRBD1 as D (6 bases). Trimming stripped 4 bases from V and 4 bases from J, with 11 bases between. This CDR3 has 14 residues. CDR1 and CDR2 from the germline V gene are SGHRS and YFSETQ. The CDR3 protein is CASSRPQGTGELFF. The CDR3 DNA sequence: TGCGCCAGCAGCCGCCCACAGGGCACCGGGGAGCTGTTTTTT.

The chain couples TRBV5-4 to TRBJ2-2; no reliable D call. Germline V gene sequence: CDR1 SGHNT, CDR2 YYREEE (reference sequence). Trimming left V 2 bases short and J 8 bases short, with 7 bases between. The CDR3 spans 12 residues. The chain's CDR3 is CASSFGGGELFF. The CDR3 DNA sequence: TGTGCCAGCAGCTTCGGTGGTGGGGAGCTGTTTTTT.

V and J are TRBV10-1 and TRBJ1-1; 8 bases are shared with TRBD1. The CDR3 contains 13 residues. V lost 2 bases and J lost 10; bases outside the gene matches: 6. The germline CDR1 and CDR2 sequences are WNHNN and SYGVQD (reference sequence). CDR3 coding DNA: TGCGCCAGCAGTGAGCAGGGGGCCGTTGGAGCTTTCTTT. Its translation: CASSEQGAVGAFF.

This chain joins TRBV28 and TRBJ2-7, with no clear D. Trimming took off 5 bases at V and 4 bases at J, with 9 bases between the two ends. Germline V CDR1 and CDR2: MDHEN, SYDVKM. There are 12 residues in the CDR3. This CDR3 reads CASSPTTYEQYF. Here the CDR3 DNA reads TGTGCCAGCAGTCCCACGACATACGAGCAGTACTTC.

The chain carries TRBV2 and TRBJ2-2; TRBD1 is a possible D gene (6 bases). Germline V gives CDR1 SNHLY, CDR2 FYNNEI. CDR3 length equals 13 residues. With 8 bases removed from V and 1 base from J, the gap between germline ends came to 8 bases. CDR3 region: CASEGVNTGELFF. The DNA for the CDR3 is TGTGCCAGCGAGGGGGTGAACACCGGGGAGCTGTTTTTT.

The chain uses TRBV7-9 and TRBJ2-3; 8 bases match TRBD2. The CDR3 consists of 15 residues. Germline V gives CDR1 SEHNR, CDR2 FQNEAQ (reference sequence). The V and J ends lost 3 bases and 0 bases, in that order; junction bases with no gene match: 2. CDR3 in amino acids: CASSFTGGSTDTQYF. The CDR3 coding sequence is TGTGCCAGCAGCTTTACGGGAGGGAGCACAGATACGCAGTATTTT.

The chain carries TRBV5-1 and TRBJ1-3, with 8 bases that match TRBD1. V dropped 0 bases and J dropped 0; count of bases not matched to a gene: 5. The CDR3 is made up of 17 amino acids. The germline gives CDR1 SGHRS, CDR2 YFSETQ. In DNA, the CDR3 is TGCGCCAGCAGCTTGGCCCCAGGGGGCCGCTCTGGAAACACCATATATTTT. Amino acids: CASSLAPGGRSGNTIYF.

The J gene is TRBJ1-2, the V gene TRBV5-4, with 8 bases lining up with TRBD1. Trimming at V came to 1 base and at J to 6 bases, leaving 5 bases not matched to a gene. CDR1 is SGHNT, CDR2 YYREEE, per germline (reference sequence). The CDR3 has 14 residues. The CDR3 bases are TGTGCCAGCAGCTTGACAGGGGGGGGTGATGGCTACACCTTC. This translates into CASSLTGGGDGYTF.

This chain connects TRBV7-2 to TRBJ1-1, with TRBD1 matching 8 bases. Losses at the gene ends were 7 bases for V and 1 base for J; bases not matched to a gene: 17. From germline, CDR1 is SGHTA and CDR2 FQGNSA. This CDR3 region has 18 residues. The CDR3 sequence: CASTLTETGDGRNTEAFF. The CDR3 DNA follows: TGTGCCAGCACCCTTACGGAGACAGGGGACGGGAGGAACACTGAAGCTTTCTTT.

CDR3 in amino acids: CAGQGSNQPQHF. CDR3 coding DNA: TGTGCCGGCCAGGGGAGCAATCAGCCCCAGCATTTT. The chain links TRBV28 to TRBJ1-5, with D maybe TRBD1 (6 bases). The CDR3 runs 12 residues. Per germline, CDR1 MDHEN and CDR2 SYDVKM. Trimming stripped 11 bases from V and 1 base from J, with 9 bases between.

The V call is TRBV30, the J call TRBJ2-7; a possible D gene is TRBD2 (7 bases). This CDR3 is 12 amino acids long. The V gene's germline CDR1 is GTSNPN and CDR2 SVGIG (reference sequence). CDR3 in amino acids: CATRGGDYEQYF. In nucleotides, the CDR3 is TGTGCTACAAGGGGGGGGGACTACGAGCAGTACTTC.

This clone has a single count. The V gene is TRBV19, the J gene TRBJ2-7, with no clear D. Per the germline V gene, CDR1 is LNHDA and CDR2 is SQIVND (reference sequence). CDR3 size: 13 residues. V was cut by 5 bases and J by 0 bases, with 8 bases left in between. As DNA, the CDR3 is TGTGCCAGTAGTTTCGGGTCCTCCTACGAGCAGTACTTC. Translated: CASSFGSSYEQYF.

The rearrangement links TRBV27 to TRBJ1-2; the D is unclear. The CDR3 contains 14 residues. Germline V lookup: CDR1 MNHEY, CDR2 SMNVEV (reference sequence). Trimming stripped 1 base from V and 8 bases from J, with 14 bases between. The CDR3: CASSLYGGREGYTF. As DNA, the CDR3 is TGTGCCAGCAGTTTATATGGAGGGCGTGAGGGCTACACCTTC.

J is TRBJ2-1 and V is TRBV19; 13 bases are a match to TRBD2. Germline V CDR1 and CDR2: LNHDA, SQIVND (reference sequence). The CDR3 is 16 residues long. Germline trimming cut 4 bases from V and 0 bases from J; bases unmatched to any gene: 0. CDR3 DNA sequence: TGTGCCAGTAGTAGGACTAGCGGGAGCTCCTACAATGAGCAGTTCTTC. Amino acid sequence: CASSRTSGSSYNEQFF.

With respect to this clone: The DNA is left out, because the CDR3 cannot be placed on it with certainty; the CDR3 is given as TCRdb lists it. This chain joins TRBV30 and TRBJ1-2. The germline V gene has CDR1 GTSNPN and CDR2 SVGIG (reference sequence). The length of the CDR3 is 12 amino acids, counting both ends. The CDR3 sequence: CAWSVYVGAGTF.